A selection of T cell receptor beta chains follows, all from one sample in a study of T cell responses to AZD1222 COVID-19 vaccine. Sequencing was performed with immunoSEQ multiplex PCR; in TCRdb, only in-frame clones are kept and a portion is missing. Found here are around 140,000 clones, around 83% of them singletons; the top ten hold about 5%. Sequenced here: peripheral blood, sampled 28 days after the second AZD1222 dose. The source of these receptors is an adult who received the AZD1222 COVID-19 vaccine. Both conserved end residues are part of each CDR3. D genes are given only for firm matches. Size is stated for part of the rows, as once, few or many counts, or as a class when the clone is expanded.

j_gene | abundance | v_gene | d_gene | CDR3aa | CDR3nt
TRBJ2-7 | . | TRBV5-6 | . | CASSVGAEPVRSHEQYF | TGTGCCAGCAGCGTAGGGGCCGAGCCGGTTCGGAGCCACGAGCAGTACTTC
TRBJ1-1 | . | TRBV10-3 | . | CAIRFTGSPDTEAFF | TGTGCCATCAGGTTTACAGGGTCACCGGACACTGAAGCTTTCTTT
TRBJ1-5 | . | TRBV4-2 | TRBD1 | CASSQETGAVRGLSGQPQHF | TGTGCCAGCAGCCAAGAAACAGGGGCTGTAAGAGGGCTGTCGGGTCAGCCCCAGCATTTT
TRBJ1-4 | . | TRBV6-5 | . | CASSTINEKLFF | TGTGCCAGCAGTACTATTAATGAAAAACTGTTTTTT
TRBJ2-1 | . | TRBV5-1 | TRBD2 | CASSWQRGGPSYEQFF | TGCGCCAGCAGCTGGCAGCGGGGGGGCCCGTCGTATGAGCAGTTCTTC
TRBJ2-1 | . | TRBV3-1/TRBV3-2 | TRBD2 | CASSQAGGHEQFF | TGTGCCAGCAGCCAAGCGGGAGGTCATGAGCAGTTCTTC
TRBJ1-4 | . | TRBV14 | . | CASSLGRGGNEKLFF | TGTGCCAGCAGCCTCGGTCGAGGCGGCAATGAAAAACTGTTTTTT
TRBJ2-7 | once | TRBV6-6 | . | CASSLLPYEQYF | TGTGCCAGCAGCCTACTACCCTACGAGCAGTACTTC
TRBJ2-1 | . | TRBV19 | . | CASTRPWDNEQFF | TGTGCCAGTACCAGGCCATGGGACAATGAGCAGTTCTTC
TRBJ1-5 | . | TRBV7-8 | . | CASSLDTFSNQPQHF | TGTGCCAGCAGCTTAGATACATTTAGCAATCAGCCCCAGCATTTT
TRBJ2-1 | . | TRBV19 | . | CASSDPGSYNEQFF | TGTGCCAGTAGTGATCCCGGCTCCTACAATGAGCAGTTCTTC
TRBJ2-1 | . | TRBV11-2 | . | CASSPGSRSRDNSYNEQFF | TGTGCCAGCAGCCCCGGGTCCCGCTCTAGAGACAACTCCTACAATGAGCAGTTCTTC
TRBJ1-3 | . | TRBV28 | TRBD1 | CASSRGQGRNTIYF | TGTGCCAGCAGCCGCGGACAGGGGAGAAACACCATATATTTT
TRBJ2-4 | . | TRBV5-8 | TRBD2 | CASSLGLAGKNIQYF | TGTGCCAGCAGCTTGGGGCTAGCGGGCAAAAACATTCAGTACTTC
TRBJ2-4 | once | TRBV29-1 | TRBD1 | CSVASGTGGEMQYF | TGCAGCGTAGCCTCCGGGACAGGGGGCGAAATGCAGTACTTC
TRBJ1-1 | . | TRBV6-5 | . | CASGLNSGTEAFF | TGTGCCAGCGGGCTCAATTCGGGCACTGAAGCTTTCTTT
TRBJ2-1 | . | TRBV6-4 | . | CASSANDVGGKFF | TGTGCCAGCAGTGCCAATGATGTTGGGGGCAAGTTCTTC
TRBJ2-7 | . | TRBV18 | . | CASSPGGQSYEQYF | TGTGCCAGCTCACCTGGGGGGCAATCCTACGAGCAGTACTTC
TRBJ1-5 | . | TRBV27 | TRBD1 | CASRLDRGWNQPQHF | TGTGCCAGCAGACTCGACAGGGGTTGGAATCAGCCCCAGCATTTT
TRBJ1-2 | few | TRBV19 | . | CASSIVQTNYGYTF | TGTGCCAGTAGTATAGTACAAACTAACTATGGCTACACCTTC
TRBJ2-1 | . | TRBV20-1 | . | CSAGGAGQFF | TGCAGTGCGGGGGGAGCGGGGCAGTTCTTC
TRBJ1-1 | . | TRBV28 | TRBD1 | CASSLRQGGAFF | TGTGCCAGCAGTCTCCGACAGGGTGGAGCTTTCTTT
TRBJ2-5 | . | TRBV7-9 | . | CASSLVEGNQETQYF | TGTGCCAGCAGCTTAGTAGAGGGGAACCAAGAGACCCAGTACTTC
TRBJ2-1 | . | TRBV15 | . | CATSRDPRDEQFF | TGTGCCACCAGCAGAGATCCCCGGGATGAGCAGTTCTTC
TRBJ2-5 | . | TRBV3-1/TRBV3-2 | . | CASSHLQETQYF | TGTGCCAGCAGCCACCTACAAGAGACCCAGTACTTC
TRBJ2-7 | . | TRBV28 | . | CASSFPHGGGDEQYF | TGTGCCAGCAGTTTCCCACACGGGGGCGGGGACGAGCAGTACTTC
TRBJ1-1 | . | TRBV18 | TRBD1 | CASSPLQPGQGGEAFF | TGTGCCAGCTCACCATTACAACCCGGACAGGGAGGTGAAGCTTTCTTT
TRBJ2-1 | . | TRBV21-1 | . | CASSNQDRQGAPGWDNNEQFF | TGTGCCAGCAGCAACCAAGACCGACAGGGTGCCCCCGGTTGGGATAACAATGAGCAGTTCTTC
TRBJ1-4 | few | TRBV11-2 | . | CASSSGQSYEKLFF | TGTGCCAGCAGCAGTGGACAGTCGTATGAAAAACTGTTTTTT
TRBJ1-4 | . | TRBV7-9 | . | CASSSRVRDEKLFF | TGTGCCAGCAGCTCAAGGGTTCGTGACGAAAAACTGTTTTTT
TRBJ2-7 | . | TRBV7-2 | . | CASSLGQVFGYEQYF | TGTGCCAGCAGCTTAGGGCAGGTCTTTGGGTACGAGCAGTACTTC
TRBJ2-7 | many | TRBV11-3 | . | CASSLSGAEQYF | TGTGCCAGCAGCTTATCTGGGGCCGAGCAGTACTTC
TRBJ1-2 | . | TRBV2 | . | CASRDSFSDGYTF | TGTGCCAGCAGAGACAGCTTCTCGGATGGCTACACCTTC
TRBJ1-2 | . | TRBV4-2 | TRBD1 | CASSQDKTGGLSYTF | TGTGCCAGCAGCCAAGATAAGACAGGGGGCCTCAGCTACACCTTC
TRBJ2-3 | . | TRBV11-2 | . | CASSLGPTLADTQYF | TGTGCCAGCAGCTTAGGTCCCACCCTCGCAGATACGCAGTATTTT
TRBJ1-4 | . | TRBV27 | . | CASSWKTGTTNEKLFF | TGTGCCAGCAGTTGGAAGACAGGAACAACTAATGAAAAACTGTTTTTT
TRBJ1-5 | . | TRBV27 | . | CASSYGVYQPQHF | TGTGCCAGCAGCTACGGGGTTTATCAGCCCCAGCATTTT
TRBJ1-4 | . | TRBV7-9 | . | CASSLGLATNEKLFF | TGTGCCAGCAGCTTAGGACTTGCAACTAATGAAAAACTGTTTTTT
TRBJ1-4 | . | TRBV3-1/TRBV3-2 | . | CASSSPRGGEKLFF | TGTGCCAGCAGCTCTCCACGGGGGGGGGAAAAACTGTTTTTT